Presented here are 21 T cell receptor beta chains from one specimen sequenced in a study of T cells in Graves' hyperthyroidism and ophthalmopathy. Amplification of TCR beta CDR3 regions used RNA as the template. Researchers ran a first-round RT-PCR on the TCR CDR3 using the HTBI primer set. TCRdb used MiXCR to reprocess the multiplex PCR reads, holding one entry per CDR3 protein. Among approximately 630,000 distinct CDR3 sequences, roughly 17% were seen once, and the ten largest hold about 3.8%. The sample was blood. The receptors come from a woman aged 25 to 39 with Graves' hyperthyroidism.

This clonotype has ten or more counts. The V call is TRBV6-5, the J call TRBJ1-1; 7 nucleotides line up with TRBD1. This CDR3 contains 15 residues. V lost 4 bases to trimming and J lost 4 bases; unmatched junction nucleotides: 9. Germline values: CDR1 MNHEY, CDR2 SVGAGI. Written as DNA, the CDR3 is TGTGCCAGCAGTTCCTCCGGGACAGCAGGCACTGAAGCTTTCTTT. This translates into CASSSSGTAGTEAFF.

This clonotype came up many times. CDR3 sequence: CASSHDRDTYEQYF. The CDR3 bases are TGTGCCAGCAGTCATGACAGAGACACCTACGAGCAGTACTTC. This chain links TRBV6-1 with TRBJ2-7, with a possible D match to TRBD1 (5 bases). The CDR3 has 14 amino acids. Trimming removed 5 bases at V and 2 bases at J, with 13 bases between. The germline V gene has CDR1 MNHNS and CDR2 SASEGT.

V and J are TRBV7-2 and TRBJ2-3; D is ambiguous. Per the germline V gene, CDR1 is SGHTA and CDR2 is FQGNSA. V shed 1 base and J shed 1 base, with 12 bases lying between them. The CDR3 spans 16 residues. This CDR3 reads CASSLDPLVGTDTQYF. The DNA for the CDR3 is TGTGCCAGCAGCTTAGATCCCTTAGTGGGCACAGATACGCAGTATTTT.

The chain has TRBV27 and TRBJ1-2; D unclear. The V and J ends lost 4 bases and 10 bases respectively, with 13 bases between them. The germline V gene encodes CDR1 MNHEY and CDR2 SMNVEV (reference sequence). The CDR3 loop spans 12 amino acids. The CDR3 is CASSSLGVVYTF. The CDR3 DNA is TGTGCCAGCAGTTCCCTTGGGGTAGTCTACACCTTC.

The chain couples TRBV20-1 to TRBJ2-5; 9 positions agree with TRBD2. Germline V gene sequence: CDR1 DFQATT, CDR2 SNEGSKA (reference sequence). CDR3 length: 13 amino acids. Trimming cost V 5 bases and J 3 bases; bases outside gene matches: 4. CDR3 sequence (DNA): TGCAGTGCTTTATTAGCGGGAGAAGAGACCCAGTACTTC. Protein sequence: CSALLAGEETQYF.

Ten or more counts support this clonotype. The chain has TRBV7-2 and TRBJ2-4, with D possibly TRBD2 on 6 matching bases. The germline V gene encodes CDR1 SGHTA and CDR2 FQGNSA. The CDR3 loop spans 15 amino acids. The V and J ends lost 2 bases and 5 bases respectively, with 13 bases between them. This CDR3 is CASSLMAGRENIQYF. In nucleotides, the CDR3 is TGTGCCAGCAGCTTAATGGCGGGACGGGAAAACATTCAGTACTTC. The full variable domain, its missing parts supplied by reference TRBV7-2 and TRBJ2-4, is GAGVSQSPSNKVTEKGKDVELRCDPISGHTALYWYRQSLGQGLEFLIYFQGNSAPDKSGLPSDRFSAERTGGSVSTLTIQRTQQEDSAVYLCASSLMAGRENIQYFGAGTRLSVL.

This clonotype showed up just a few times. This rearrangement joins TRBV28 to TRBJ1-3; 9 nucleotides align to TRBD1. This CDR3 comprises 14 residues. V dropped 4 bases and J dropped 5; count of bases not matched to a gene: 3. CDR1 is MDHEN and CDR2 is SYDVKM in the germline V gene. The CDR3: CASSSQGARNTIYF. The CDR3 DNA sequence: TGTGCCAGCAGTTCACAGGGGGCAAGAAACACCATATATTTT.

Ten or more counts support this clonotype. The rearrangement uses TRBV20-1 and TRBJ2-3, with 12 bases lining up with TRBD2. Germline CDR1 and CDR2: DFQATT and SNEGSKA (reference sequence). The CDR3 sequence is 15 residues long. Trimming took 4 bases from V and 0 from J; bases not matched to a gene: 2. CDR3 in amino acids: CSATGTSGSTDTQYF. The CDR3 DNA follows: TGCAGTGCTACGGGGACTAGCGGGAGCACAGATACGCAGTATTTT.

This clonotype has just a few counts. The chain uses TRBV3-1 and TRBJ2-5; no clear D. The CDR3 covers 13 residues. Trimming cost V 0 bases and J 13 bases, with 15 bases left between them. In germline, CDR1 is LGHDT, CDR2 YNNKEL (reference sequence). The CDR3 region is CASSQDGISSRYF. DNA for the CDR3: TGTGCCAGCAGCCAAGATGGCATCAGTTCTAGGTACTTC.

This clonotype was recorded many times. For the CDR3, the DNA is TGTGCCAGCAGGCGGGTGGGCAATCAGCCCCAGCATTTT. Translated, it gives CASRRVGNQPQHF. The chain uses TRBV2 and TRBJ1-5; D call uncertain. This CDR3 has 13 residues. Germline V gene data show CDR1 as SNHLY and CDR2 as FYNNEI. V lost 6 bases and J 2 bases, leaving 8 bases between the germline ends.

To note about this clonotype: The CDR3 carries no conserved terminal phenylalanine or tryptophan, so it likely arises from a read error. V usage is TRBV20-1 and J usage is TRBJ2-5; no reliable D call. Trimming pared 3 bases from V and 1 base from J, leaving 3 bases between. This CDR3 is built from 11 residues. Germline V lookup: CDR1 DFQATT, CDR2 SNEGSKA (reference sequence). The CDR3 loop reads CSASAQETQYL. In DNA, the CDR3 is TGCAGTGCTAGTGCCCAAGAGACCCAGTACTTG.

There are many counts of this clonotype. The rearrangement links TRBV30 to TRBJ1-5; possible D gene TRBD1, 5 bases. Trimming cost V 5 bases and J 5 bases, with 13 bases left between them. This CDR3 spans 13 amino acids. From germline, CDR1 is GTSNPN and CDR2 SVGIG (reference sequence). CDR3 in amino acids: CAWGHSGDQPQHF. The DNA for the CDR3 is TGTGCCTGGGGACACTCTGGGGATCAGCCCCAGCATTTT.

The gene calls are TRBV6-5 and TRBJ1-2; no firm D call. The V end lost 2 bases, the J end lost 6 bases, and 10 bases lay between the germline ends. This CDR3 has 13 amino acids. Germline V gives CDR1 MNHEY, CDR2 SVGAGI. In DNA, the CDR3 is TGTGCCAGCAGTTACGCGAACGCCGATGGCTACACCTTC. As protein: CASSYANADGYTF.

This clonotype was seen many times. The chain employs TRBV20-1 and TRBJ2-5; no reliable D call. Trimming cost V 1 base and J 4 bases, with 13 bases left between them. Germline V gene data show CDR1 as DFQATT and CDR2 as SNEGSKA (reference sequence). The CDR3 is made up of 14 amino acids. The CDR3 here is CSARGPLWRETQYF. In DNA form, the CDR3 reads TGCAGTGCTAGAGGCCCTCTTTGGAGAGAGACCCAGTACTTC.

This clonotype has a count of ten or more. The chain combines TRBV2 with TRBJ2-5, with unresolved D. CDR1 and CDR2 from the germline V gene are SNHLY and FYNNEI. The CDR3 is made up of 13 amino acids. V was shortened by 7 bases and J by 11 bases, with 20 bases between the two germline ends. As DNA, the CDR3 is TGTGCCAGCACCGTTTCTGCAGGCCAGCGTCAGTACTTC. It yields the protein CASTVSAGQRQYF.

In this sample, this clonotype turned up a few times. The chain combines TRBV11-3 with TRBJ2-1, with 10 positions matching TRBD1. The trim removed 5 bases at V and 14 bases at J, leaving 6 bases unmatched. The germline V gene encodes CDR1 SGHNT and CDR2 YENEEA. The CDR3 spans 12 residues. This CDR3 is CASSPGTGEKFF. The CDR3 DNA reads TGTGCCAGCAGCCCCGGGACAGGGGAAAAGTTCTTC.

V gene TRBV18 combines with J gene TRBJ2-7; D not resolved. The CDR3 contains 15 residues. V gave up 3 bases and J gave up 2 bases, with 14 bases separating them. The V gene's germline CDR1 is KGHSH and CDR2 LQKENI. The DNA of the CDR3 is TGTGCCAGCTCACCCACCACCCTACCCACCTACGAGCAGTACTTC. This codes for CASSPTTLPTYEQYF.

The chain recombines TRBV27 with TRBJ2-3; D is unclear. The V end lost 8 bases, the J end lost 0 bases, and 9 bases lay between the germline ends. The germline V gene has CDR1 MNHEY and CDR2 SMNVEV (reference sequence). The CDR3 covers 13 residues. CDR3 nucleotide sequence: TGTGCCAGCGGATACCATAGCACAGATACGCAGTATTTT. Translating it yields CASGYHSTDTQYF.

Many counts were recorded for this clonotype. The chain uses TRBV11-2 and TRBJ2-7, with 10 bases lining up with TRBD2. J was trimmed by 3 bases and V by 6 bases; bases with no gene match: 17. Germline values: CDR1 SGHAT, CDR2 FQNNGV. CDR3 size: 18 residues. CDR3 coding DNA: TGTGCCAGCAGGAAAAGGACTAGCGGAACAAGCCGCTTCTACGAGCAGTACTTC. Its translation is CASRKRTSGTSRFYEQYF.

This rearrangement joins TRBV5-5 to TRBJ1-5; TRBD1 agrees at 8 bases. The CDR3 totals 14 residues. Trimming removed 4 bases from V and 10 bases from J; junction bases left unmatched: 10. The germline CDR1 and CDR2 sequences are SGHKS and YYEKEE (reference sequence). CDR3 sequence (DNA): TGTGCCAGCAGCCAGACAGGGGCCGGCGTACCCCAGCATTTT. This translates into CASSQTGAGVPQHF.

Ten or more counts support this clonotype. The CDR3 coding sequence is TGTGCCAGCAGTCCAACTAATGAAAAACTGTTTTTT. It yields the protein CASSPTNEKLFF. The V gene is TRBV12-3 or TRBV12-4, the J gene TRBJ1-4; no definite D call. The CDR3 covers 12 residues. V lost 5 bases to trimming and J lost 0 bases, with 1 base between them.